Shown below are 15 T cell receptor beta chains from a single sample sequenced in a study of T cells in Graves' hyperthyroidism and ophthalmopathy. RNA transcripts yielded amplified TCR beta CDR3 regions. An initial round of RT-PCR targeting the TCR CDR3 relied on the HTBI primer set. From the multiplex PCR reads, TCRdb called clonotypes with MiXCR, one entry per CDR3 protein. The repertoire has around 34,000 distinct CDR3 sequences, around 52% of them found once; the top ten carry 20% to 30%. Sequenced sample: blood. The receptor source for this set is a woman in her forties with Graves' ophthalmopathy.

This clonotype was counted many times. CDR3 sequence (DNA): TGCGCCAGCAAGGGGACTAGCGGGAGTCTTGAGCAGTTCTTC. This sequence encodes CASKGTSGSLEQFF. The chain carries TRBV10-2 and TRBJ2-1; TRBD2 aligns across 14 bases. This CDR3 comprises 14 residues. J was trimmed by 9 bases and V by 7 bases; bases with no gene match: 5. Germline assignment: CDR1 WSHSY and CDR2 SAAADI.

The rearrangement uses TRBV2 and TRBJ1-4; TRBD1 matches 7 bases. The CDR3 length is 14 residues. CDR1 and CDR2 from the germline V gene are SNHLY and FYNNEI. The trim removed 5 bases at V and 4 bases at J, leaving 4 bases unmatched. This CDR3 is CASSSGQLNEKLFF. The CDR3, as DNA: TGTGCCAGCAGTTCGGGACAGCTTAATGAAAAACTGTTTTTT.

This chain's CDR3 is CSARGLAGVEQYF. The CDR3, as DNA: TGCAGTGCTAGAGGACTAGCGGGAGTCGAGCAGTACTTC. The chain recombines TRBV20-1 with TRBJ2-7; 12 nucleotides align to TRBD2. The germline gives CDR1 DFQATT, CDR2 SNEGSKA (reference sequence). The CDR3 contains 13 residues. Trimming at V came to 1 base and at J to 6 bases, leaving 1 base not matched to a gene.

This clonotype has at least ten counts. This rearrangement joins TRBV7-9 to TRBJ2-3; D might be TRBD2 (5 bases). Trimming cost V 8 bases and J 2 bases, with 17 bases left between them. The CDR3 has 15 residues. Germline V gene lookup returns CDR1 SEHNR and CDR2 FQNEAQ (reference sequence). CDR3 DNA: TGTGCCAGCCGTGGGGAGACAAGAAACACAGATACGCAGTATTTT. Amino acid sequence: CASRGETRNTDTQYF.

Turning to this clonotype: Because it lacks the conserved phenylalanine or tryptophan at the end, this CDR3 is likely a read error. It is unclear where the CDR3 begins or ends on the DNA, so no DNA is shown, and the CDR3 is as TCRdb lists it. The chain couples TRBV7-7 to TRBJ2-1; no DNA check was done on the table's D call, TRBD1. Germline V CDR1 and CDR2: SSHAT, FNYEAQ (reference sequence). The CDR3 spans 9 amino acids, including both terminal residues. CDR3 amino acids: CASSADTFT.

This clonotype was recorded at least ten times. The rearrangement links TRBV4-1 to TRBJ2-7; 7 bases are shared with TRBD1. This CDR3 region has 16 residues. Germline trimming cut 0 bases from V and 2 bases from J; bases unmatched to any gene: 7. Germline assignment: CDR1 MGHRA and CDR2 YSYEKL. CDR3 in amino acids: CASSQDARGQAYEQYF. CDR3 nucleotide sequence: TGCGCCAGCAGCCAAGATGCCCGAGGACAGGCCTACGAGCAGTACTTC.

This clonotype was observed at least ten times. The genes are TRBV5-1 and TRBJ2-3; 11 bases map to TRBD1. V was clipped by 4 bases and J by 5 bases; unmatched bases: 9. The germline V gene encodes CDR1 SGHRS and CDR2 YFSETQ. This CDR3 contains 16 residues. CDR3 region: CASSLAGQGAGDTQYF. The CDR3 nucleotides are TGCGCCAGCAGCCTTGCCGGACAGGGGGCCGGAGATACGCAGTATTTT.

This clonotype is a singleton in its sample. The chain links TRBV10-2 to TRBJ1-1; a weak D match, TRBD1 (5 bases). Germline V gives CDR1 WSHSY, CDR2 SAAADI. The length of the CDR3 is 15 residues. V was trimmed by 2 bases and J by 4 bases, leaving 14 bases between them. The CDR3 DNA is TGCGCCAGCAGTGAGATTGGCGGGACGTTCACTGAAGCTTTCTTT. This sequence encodes CASSEIGGTFTEAFF.

The V gene is TRBV2, the J gene TRBJ2-7; 12 bases match TRBD2. The V and J ends lost 5 bases and 6 bases, in that order; junction bases with no gene match: 5. The germline gives CDR1 SNHLY, CDR2 FYNNEI. This CDR3 comprises 14 residues. For the CDR3, the DNA is TGTGCCAGCAGTCTCCTAGCGGGGGGGCGCGAGCAGTACTTC. It encodes CASSLLAGGREQYF.

This clonotype has only a few counts. The chain combines TRBV27 with TRBJ2-7; no firm D call. Between the trimmed V and J ends, which lost 5 bases and 2 bases, there was a span of 10 bases. Germline CDR1 reads MNHEY; CDR2 reads SMNVEV (reference sequence). This CDR3 contains 13 residues. The CDR3 sequence is CASSLAQAYEQYF. The CDR3 DNA reads as TGTGCCAGCAGTCTGGCCCAAGCCTACGAGCAGTACTTC.

This clonotype has only one observation. This sequence joins TRBV2 and TRBJ2-7, with D tentatively TRBD2 (6 bases). V was cut by 5 bases and J by 5 bases, with 13 bases left in between. This CDR3 has 13 amino acids. CDR1 is SNHLY and CDR2 is FYNNEI in the germline V gene. CDR3 in DNA: TGTGCCAGCAGTTCGGGACTGGATAACGAGCAGTACTTC. This codes for CASSSGLDNEQYF.

V is TRBV9 and J is TRBJ2-6; D is unresolved. Germline V gene lookup returns CDR1 SGDLS and CDR2 YYNGEE. The CDR3 consists of 15 residues. V was trimmed by 2 bases and J by 1 base, leaving 7 bases between them. In nucleotides, the CDR3 is TGTGCCAGCAGCGTGGGATCATCTGGGGCCAACGTCCTGACTTTC. Encoded protein: CASSVGSSGANVLTF.

This clonotype was seen at least ten times. This chain connects TRBV15 to TRBJ1-5; 7 bases are shared with TRBD1. The V and J ends lost 0 bases and 3 bases, in that order; junction bases with no gene match: 17. Germline V gene data show CDR1 as LNHNV and CDR2 as YYDKDF (reference sequence). This CDR3 comprises 20 residues. The CDR3 here is CATSREGGWTGPNNNQPQHF. The CDR3 bases are TGTGCCACCAGCAGAGAGGGGGGGTGGACAGGACCGAATAACAATCAGCCCCAGCATTTT. The variable domain in full, completed from reference TRBV15 and TRBJ1-5, reads DAMVIQNPRYQVTQFGKPVTLSCSQTLNHNVMYWYQQKSSQAPKLLFHYYDKDFNNEADTPDNFQSRRPNTSFCFLDIRSPGLGDTAMYLCATSREGGWTGPNNNQPQHFGDGTRLSIL.

Remarks on this clonotype: No conserved phenylalanine or tryptophan is present at the end of the CDR3, so a read error is the likely explanation. V is TRBV5-4 and J is TRBJ2-7; D gene uncertain. Germline V gives CDR1 SGHNT, CDR2 YYREEE (reference sequence). There are 13 residues in the CDR3. The CDR3 sequence: CASSLGQLGEQYL. In nucleotides, the CDR3 is TGTGCTAGCAGCTTGGGTCAGCTTGGCGAGCAGTACTTG.

A note on this clonotype: Relative to the germline gene, one junction end is altered; a read error may explain this. CDR3 residues: CASSSEGKPYDEQFF. CDR3 sequence (DNA): TGCGCCAGCAGCTCCGAGGGTAAGCCCTACGATGAGCAGTTCTTC. This chain uses TRBV7-2 with TRBJ2-1; tentative D call: TRBD2 (5 bases). Germline values: CDR1 SGHTA, CDR2 FQGNSA. This CDR3 has 15 residues.